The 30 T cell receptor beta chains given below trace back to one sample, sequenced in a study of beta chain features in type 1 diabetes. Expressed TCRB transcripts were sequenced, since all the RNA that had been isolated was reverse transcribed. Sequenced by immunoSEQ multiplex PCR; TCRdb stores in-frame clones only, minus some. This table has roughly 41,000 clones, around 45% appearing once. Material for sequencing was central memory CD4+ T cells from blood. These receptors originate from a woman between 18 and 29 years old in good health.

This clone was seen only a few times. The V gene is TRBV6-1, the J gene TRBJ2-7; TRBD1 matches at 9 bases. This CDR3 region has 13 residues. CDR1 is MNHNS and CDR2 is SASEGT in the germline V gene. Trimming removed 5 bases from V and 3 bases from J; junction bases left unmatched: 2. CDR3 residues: CASSTGGNYEQYF. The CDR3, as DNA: TGTGCCAGCAGTACAGGGGGCAACTACGAGCAGTACTTC.

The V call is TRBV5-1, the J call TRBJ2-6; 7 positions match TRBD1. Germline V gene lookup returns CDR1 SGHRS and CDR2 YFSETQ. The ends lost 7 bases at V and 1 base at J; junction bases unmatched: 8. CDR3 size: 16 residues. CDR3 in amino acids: CASGAGGTSGANVLTF. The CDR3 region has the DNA TGCGCCAGCGGGGCAGGGGGAACATCTGGGGCCAACGTCCTGACTTTC.

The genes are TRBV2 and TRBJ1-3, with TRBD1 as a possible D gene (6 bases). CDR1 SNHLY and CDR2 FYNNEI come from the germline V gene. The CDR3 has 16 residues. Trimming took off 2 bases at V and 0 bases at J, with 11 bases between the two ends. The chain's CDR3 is CASSERGGNSGNTIYF. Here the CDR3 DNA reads TGTGCCAGCAGTGAAAGGGGGGGCAACTCTGGAAACACCATATATTTT.

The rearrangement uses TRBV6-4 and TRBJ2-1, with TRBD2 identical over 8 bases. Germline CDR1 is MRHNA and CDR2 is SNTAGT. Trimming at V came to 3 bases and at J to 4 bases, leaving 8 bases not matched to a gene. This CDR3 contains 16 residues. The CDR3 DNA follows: TGTGCCAGCAGTGATTCTCAGCGGGGGCGGTACAATGAGCAGTTCTTC. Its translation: CASSDSQRGRYNEQFF.

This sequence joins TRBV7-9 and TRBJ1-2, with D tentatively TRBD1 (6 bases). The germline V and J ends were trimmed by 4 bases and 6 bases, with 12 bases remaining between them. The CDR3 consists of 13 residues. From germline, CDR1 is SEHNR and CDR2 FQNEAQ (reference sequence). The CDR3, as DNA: TGTGCCAGCAGCTCCGGGCAGGGGCATGGCTACACCTTC. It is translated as CASSSGQGHGYTF.

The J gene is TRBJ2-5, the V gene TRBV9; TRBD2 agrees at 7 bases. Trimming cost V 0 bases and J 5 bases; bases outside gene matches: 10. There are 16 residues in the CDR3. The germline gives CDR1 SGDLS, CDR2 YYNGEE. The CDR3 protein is CASSVGRTTSLETQYF. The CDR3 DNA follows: TGTGCCAGCAGCGTAGGGCGGACGACTAGCCTGGAGACCCAGTACTTC.

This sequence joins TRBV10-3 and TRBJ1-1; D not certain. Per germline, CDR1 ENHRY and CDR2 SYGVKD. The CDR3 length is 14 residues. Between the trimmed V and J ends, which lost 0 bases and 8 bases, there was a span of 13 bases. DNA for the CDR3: TGTGCCATCAGTGAGTCGTTTACAGCCGAGGAAGCTTTCTTT. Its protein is CAISESFTAEEAFF.

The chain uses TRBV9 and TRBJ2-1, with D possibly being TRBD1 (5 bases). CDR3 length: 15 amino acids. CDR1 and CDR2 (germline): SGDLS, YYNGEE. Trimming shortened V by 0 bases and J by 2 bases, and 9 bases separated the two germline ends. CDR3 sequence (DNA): TGTGCCAGCAGCGTAGAGGGGCGTACCTACAATGAGCAGTTCTTC. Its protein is CASSVEGRTYNEQFF.

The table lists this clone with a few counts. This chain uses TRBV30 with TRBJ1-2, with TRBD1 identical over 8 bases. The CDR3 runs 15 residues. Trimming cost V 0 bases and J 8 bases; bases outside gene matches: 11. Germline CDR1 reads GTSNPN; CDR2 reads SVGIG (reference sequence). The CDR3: CAWSVLGGQGAGYTF. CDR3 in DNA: TGTGCCTGGAGTGTGTTAGGAGGACAGGGCGCGGGCTACACCTTC.

The CDR3 nucleotides are TGTGCCAGCAGTGAAGGAGGGGGCAAGACCCAGTACTTC. Residues: CASSEGGGKTQYF. The chain employs TRBV6-5 and TRBJ2-5, with D possibly matching TRBD1 (7 bases). The CDR3 runs 13 residues. Germline-derived CDR1 and CDR2 are MNHEY and SVGAGI. Trimming left V 5 bases short and J 6 bases short, with 13 bases between.

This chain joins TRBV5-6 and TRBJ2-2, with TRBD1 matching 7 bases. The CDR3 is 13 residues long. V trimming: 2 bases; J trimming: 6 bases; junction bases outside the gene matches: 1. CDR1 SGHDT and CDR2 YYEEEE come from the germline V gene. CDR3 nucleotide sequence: TGTGCCAGCAGCTTAGGGGGCCCCGGGGAGCTGTTTTTT. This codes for CASSLGGPGELFF.

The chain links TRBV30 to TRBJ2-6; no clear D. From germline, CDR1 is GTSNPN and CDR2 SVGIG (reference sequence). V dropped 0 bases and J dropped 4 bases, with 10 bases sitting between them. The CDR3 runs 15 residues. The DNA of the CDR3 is TGTGCCTGGAGTGTAAGCTACTGGGGGGCCAACGTCCTGACTTTC. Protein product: CAWSVSYWGANVLTF. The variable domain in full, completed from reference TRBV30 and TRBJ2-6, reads SQTIHQWPATLVQPVGSPLSLECTVEGTSNPNLYWYRQAAGRGLQLLFYSVGIGQISSEVPQNLSASRPQDRQFILSSKKLLLSDSGFYLCAWSVSYWGANVLTFGAGSRLTVL.

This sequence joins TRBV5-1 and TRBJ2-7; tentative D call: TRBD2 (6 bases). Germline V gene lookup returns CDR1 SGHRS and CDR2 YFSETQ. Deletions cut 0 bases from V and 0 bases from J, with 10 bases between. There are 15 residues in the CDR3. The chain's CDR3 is CASSLASGPSYEQYF. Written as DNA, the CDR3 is TGCGCCAGCAGCTTGGCGAGCGGGCCCTCCTACGAGCAGTACTTC.

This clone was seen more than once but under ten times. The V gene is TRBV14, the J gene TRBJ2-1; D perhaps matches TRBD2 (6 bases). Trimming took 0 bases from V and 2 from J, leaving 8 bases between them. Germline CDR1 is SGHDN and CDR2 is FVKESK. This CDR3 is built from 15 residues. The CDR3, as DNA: TGTGCCAGCAGCCAAGAGCGGGGCACCTACAATGAGCAGTTCTTC. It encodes CASSQERGTYNEQFF.

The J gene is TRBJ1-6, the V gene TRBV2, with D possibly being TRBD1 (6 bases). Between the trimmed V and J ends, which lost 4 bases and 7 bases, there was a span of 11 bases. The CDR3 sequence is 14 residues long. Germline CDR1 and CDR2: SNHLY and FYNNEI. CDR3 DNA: TGTGCCAGCAGTGGAGGACAGCCCAATTCACCCCTCCACTTT. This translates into CASSGGQPNSPLHF.

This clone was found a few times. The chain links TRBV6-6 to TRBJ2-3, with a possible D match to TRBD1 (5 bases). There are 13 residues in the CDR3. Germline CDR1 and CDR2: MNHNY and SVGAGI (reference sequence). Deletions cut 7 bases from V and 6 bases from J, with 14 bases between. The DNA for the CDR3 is TGTGCCAGCACCAGGGTAGGGCTCGATACGCAGTATTTT. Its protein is CASTRVGLDTQYF.

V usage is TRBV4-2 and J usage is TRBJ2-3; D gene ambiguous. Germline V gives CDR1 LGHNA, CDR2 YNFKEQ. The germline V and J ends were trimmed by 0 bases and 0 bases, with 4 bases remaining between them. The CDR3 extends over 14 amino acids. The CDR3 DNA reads TGTGCCAGCAGCCAAGAAACTAGCACAGATACGCAGTATTTT. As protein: CASSQETSTDTQYF.

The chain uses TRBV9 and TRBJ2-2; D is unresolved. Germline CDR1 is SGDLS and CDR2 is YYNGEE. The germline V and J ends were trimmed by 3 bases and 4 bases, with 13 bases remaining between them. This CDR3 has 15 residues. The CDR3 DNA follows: TGTGCCAGCAGCGCGCACGTCGGGTCCACCGGGGAGCTGTTTTTT. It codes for CASSAHVGSTGELFF. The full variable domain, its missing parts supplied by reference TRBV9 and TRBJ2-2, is DSGVTQTPKHLITATGQRVTLRCSPRSGDLSVYWYQQSLDQGLQFLIQYYNGEERAKGNILERFSAQQFPDLHSELNLSSLELGDSALYFCASSAHVGSTGELFFGEGSRLTVL.

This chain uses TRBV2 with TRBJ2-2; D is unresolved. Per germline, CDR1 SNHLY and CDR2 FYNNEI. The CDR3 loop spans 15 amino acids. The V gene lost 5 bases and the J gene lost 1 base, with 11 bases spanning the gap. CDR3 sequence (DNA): TGTGCCAGCAGTAAGAGAGCTAGGAACACCGGGGAGCTGTTTTTT. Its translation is CASSKRARNTGELFF.

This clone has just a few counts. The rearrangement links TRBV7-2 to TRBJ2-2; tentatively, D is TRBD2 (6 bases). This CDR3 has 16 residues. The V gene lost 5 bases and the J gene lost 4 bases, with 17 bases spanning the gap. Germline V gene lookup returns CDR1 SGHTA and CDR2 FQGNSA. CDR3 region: CASSIWISGTTGELFF. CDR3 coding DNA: TGTGCCAGCAGCATTTGGATTAGCGGAACCACCGGGGAGCTGTTTTTT.

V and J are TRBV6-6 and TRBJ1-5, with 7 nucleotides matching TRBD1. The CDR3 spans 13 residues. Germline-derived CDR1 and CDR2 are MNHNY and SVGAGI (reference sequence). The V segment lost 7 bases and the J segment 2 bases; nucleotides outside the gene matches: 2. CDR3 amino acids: CASNTGGNQPQHF. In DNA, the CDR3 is TGTGCCAGCAATACAGGGGGCAATCAGCCCCAGCATTTT.

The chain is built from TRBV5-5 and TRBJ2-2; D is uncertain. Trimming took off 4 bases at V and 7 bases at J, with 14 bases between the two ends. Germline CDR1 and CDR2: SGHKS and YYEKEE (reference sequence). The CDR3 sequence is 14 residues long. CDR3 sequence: CASSLPTQDGELFF. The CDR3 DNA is TGTGCCAGCAGCCTCCCAACCCAGGACGGGGAGCTGTTTTTT.

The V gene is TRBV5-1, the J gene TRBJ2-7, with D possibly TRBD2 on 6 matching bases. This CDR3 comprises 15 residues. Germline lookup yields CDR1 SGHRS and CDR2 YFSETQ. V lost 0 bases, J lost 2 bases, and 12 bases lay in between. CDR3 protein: CASSLDLARPYEQYF. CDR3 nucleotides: TGCGCCAGCAGCTTGGACCTAGCGAGACCCTACGAGCAGTACTTC.

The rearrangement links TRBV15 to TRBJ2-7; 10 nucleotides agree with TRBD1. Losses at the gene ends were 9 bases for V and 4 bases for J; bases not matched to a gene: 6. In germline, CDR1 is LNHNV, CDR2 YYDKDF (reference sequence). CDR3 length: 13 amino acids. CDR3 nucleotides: TGTGCCACAACCGGGACAGGGGCATACGAGCAGTACTTC. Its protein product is CATTGTGAYEQYF.

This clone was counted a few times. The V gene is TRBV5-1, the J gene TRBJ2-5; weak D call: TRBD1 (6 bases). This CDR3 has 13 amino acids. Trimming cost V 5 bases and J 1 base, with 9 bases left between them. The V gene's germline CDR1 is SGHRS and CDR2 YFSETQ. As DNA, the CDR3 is TGCGCCAGCAGTCACAGGGTCCAAGAGACCCAGTACTTC. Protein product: CASSHRVQETQYF.

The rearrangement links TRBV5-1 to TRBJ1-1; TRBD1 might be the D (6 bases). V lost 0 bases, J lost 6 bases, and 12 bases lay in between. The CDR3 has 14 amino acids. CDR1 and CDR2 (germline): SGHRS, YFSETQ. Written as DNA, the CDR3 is TGCGCCAGCAGCTTGGGGGGGCCAGGGGCTGAAGCTTTCTTT. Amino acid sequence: CASSLGGPGAEAFF.

The CDR3 DNA follows: TGTGCCAGCAGCCCTAGCGGGGCTACATACAATGAGCAGTTCTTC. Encoded protein: CASSPSGATYNEQFF. The chain links TRBV7-3 to TRBJ2-1; the match to TRBD2 covers 9 bases. The CDR3 is made up of 15 amino acids. Losses at the gene ends were 5 bases for V and 4 bases for J; bases not matched to a gene: 6. Germline V gene lookup returns CDR1 SGHTA and CDR2 FQGTGA.

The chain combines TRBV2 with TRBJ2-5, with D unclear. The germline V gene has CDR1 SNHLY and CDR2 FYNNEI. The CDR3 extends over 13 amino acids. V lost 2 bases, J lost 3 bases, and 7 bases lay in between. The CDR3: CASSEIQEETQYF. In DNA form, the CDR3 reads TGTGCCAGCAGTGAAATCCAGGAAGAGACCCAGTACTTC.

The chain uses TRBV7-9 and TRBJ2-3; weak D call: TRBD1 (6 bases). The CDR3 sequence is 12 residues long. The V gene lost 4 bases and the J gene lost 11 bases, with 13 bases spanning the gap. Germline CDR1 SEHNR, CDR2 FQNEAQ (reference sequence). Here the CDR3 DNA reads TGTGCCAGCAGCTCTCAGGGGTTCGGGCAGTATTTT. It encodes CASSSQGFGQYF. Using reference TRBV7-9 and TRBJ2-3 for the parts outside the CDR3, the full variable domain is DTGVSQNPRHKITKRGQNVTFRCDPISEHNRLYWYRQTLGQGPEFLTYFQNEAQLEKSRLLSDRFSAERPKGSFSTLEIQRTEQGDSAMYLCASSSQGFGQYFGPGTRLTVL.

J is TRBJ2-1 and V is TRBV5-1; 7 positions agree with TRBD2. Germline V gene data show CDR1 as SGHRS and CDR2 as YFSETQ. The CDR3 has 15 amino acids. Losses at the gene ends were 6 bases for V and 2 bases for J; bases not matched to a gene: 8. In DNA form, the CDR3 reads TGCGCCAGCAAGGGGACGGGAGGAGCCTACAATGAGCAGTTCTTC. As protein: CASKGTGGAYNEQFF.